This T cell receptor beta chain appears in the sequencing data of a study of CD4 and CD8 cells across lung adenocarcinoma regions. A single record per CDR3 protein comes from TCRdb applying MiXCR to the PCR reads. The sample holds about 11,000 distinct CDR3 sequences; about 61% are singletons and the top ten take around 89%. This CDR3 spans 14 amino acids. V was pared by 2 bases and J by 7 bases, with 12 bases between. Germline CDR1 reads WNHNN; CDR2 reads SYGVQD (reference sequence). The patients had localized lung adenocarcinoma, a non-small cell subtype. The sequencing input was CD8+ T cells from the margin of a lung tumor. The V gene is TRBV10-1, the J gene TRBJ2-1; possibly TRBD2 for D (5 bases). This clonotype originated in a male donor with lung adenocarcinoma. The CD4 and CD8 labels of this study may be unreliable. CDR3 in amino acids: CASSEGLRSNEQFF. The CDR3 DNA reads as TGCGCCAGCAGTGAGGGACTGAGGTCGAATGAGCAGTTCTTC.